This T cell receptor beta chain was recorded in a study of blood T cell repertoires in COVID-19. Study-level information: Samples taken during acute and convalescent COVID-19 were collected in the United States, Italy and Spain. Nucleic acid was either cDNA or gDNA, and it came from T cells, B-cell-depleted T cells, or PBMCs.

In the authors' methods: Cell counts per sample came from amplifying reference gene primers. The table came from immunoSEQ multiplex PCR; TCRdb's copy has only in-frame clones and leaves some out. From that table come the V and J calls and clone size; the DNA was used to work out D and trimming. The data show more than 300,000 clones, around 89% seen once. The germline V gene has CDR1 MDHEN and CDR2 SYDVKM. V lost 3 bases, J lost 7 bases, and 10 bases lay in between. The CDR3 loop spans 13 amino acids. Seattle patients were enrolled during active infection and followed longitudinally. The sample taken for sequencing was peripheral blood. The receptor was isolated from a woman in her 30s with COVID-19, enrolled during active disease. The chain has TRBV28 and TRBJ1-5; D is undetermined. The CDR3 reads CASSFEVRQPQHF. Here the CDR3 DNA reads TGTGCCAGCAGTTTTGAGGTGAGGCAGCCCCAGCATTTT.